This TCR beta chain was retrieved from a study of T-cell reconstitution after alpha-beta-depleted transplantation in children. Regarding the study as a whole: T cells produced anew were the main source of T-cell counts and diversity one year after transplant. For some patients, TCRbeta diversity was high at day 60 because of recipient T cells and thymic progenitors that survived. Several hundred rapidly expanded clones from non-depleted graft cells reportedly supplied alpha-beta T cells about two months post-transplant.

Unique molecular identifiers were used to barcode this TCRbeta library. TCRdb called the PCR reads again in MiXCR, with one record for every CDR3 protein. This sample has around 420,000 distinct CDR3 sequences, with roughly 16% found just once. Turning to this clonotype: Its target is not known.

Germline-derived CDR1 and CDR2 are SGHAT and FQNNGV. The V gene lost 5 bases and the J gene lost 8 bases, with 24 bases spanning the gap. The CDR3 loop spans 17 amino acids. The TCR comes from a boy in the first two years of life who had a stem cell transplant for Wiskott-Aldrich syndrome, so the T cells may come from the graft donor. This chain joins TRBV11-2 and TRBJ2-2, with TRBD1 as a possible D gene (5 bases). The sequences come from PBMCs, mostly from graft donor cells, collected 360 days after TCRalphabeta/CD19-depleted stem cell transplant. The DNA for the CDR3 is TGTGCCAGCAGCCTTCATCTAAGGACCAGGGAAGCTGGGGAGCTGTTTTTT. Protein sequence: CASSLHLRTREAGELFF.